This TCR beta chain was found in a study of T cells in Graves' hyperthyroidism and ophthalmopathy. Study results and limitations: The model made its ophthalmopathy prediction, and onset followed a median about 5.9 months later. Most thyroid-expanded clonotypes above 0.001 were also found in blood. In the analysis, a 13 V-J model separated ophthalmopathy from stable hyperthyroidism.

The blood was taken when hyperthyroidism was first diagnosed, before any ophthalmopathy symptoms showed up. The length of the CDR3 is 14 residues. CDR1 LGHDT and CDR2 YNNKEL come from the germline V gene (reference sequence). The V end lost 4 bases, the J end lost 6 bases, and 15 bases lay between the germline ends. Amplified TCR beta CDR3 regions derived from RNA transcripts. The TCR CDR3 was amplified in a first-round RT-PCR using the HTBI primer set. TCRdb called the multiplex PCR reads again in MiXCR, with one record for every CDR3 protein. The sample gives 690,000 or so distinct CDR3 sequences, under 20% of which show up once; roughly 17% is in the top ten. Turning to this clonotype: The antigen is unknown.

The chain links TRBV3-1 to TRBJ2-5, with D possibly being TRBD2 (6 bases). Sequencing was performed on blood. This receptor was obtained from a woman aged 45-65 years with Graves' hyperthyroidism that later progressed to Graves' ophthalmopathy. CDR3 region: CASSLHRDSKTQYF. The CDR3 DNA reads as TGTGCCAGCAGCCTGCACCGGGACTCCAAGACCCAGTACTTC.